What follows are 26 T cell receptor beta chains derived from one specimen sequenced in a study of T-cell reconstitution after alpha-beta-depleted transplantation in children. Preparing the TCRbeta library involved the use of unique molecular identifiers. TCRdb used MiXCR to reprocess the PCR reads, holding one entry per CDR3 protein. The repertoire includes 350,000 to 500,000 distinct CDR3 sequences, over 40% of them detected once, and around 29% sits in the top ten. Sequenced here: PBMCs, sampled before TCRalphabeta/CD19-depleted stem cell transplant. These receptors were collected from a girl aged 2-10 years with aplastic anemia, due to receive a stem cell transplant.

J is TRBJ1-2 and V is TRBV4-1; the D is unclear. Trimming stripped 1 base from V and 3 bases from J, with 9 bases between. This CDR3 contains 14 residues. Germline values: CDR1 MGHRA, CDR2 YSYEKL. CDR3 in amino acids: CASSQGAQDYGYTF. Here the CDR3 DNA reads TGCGCCAGCAGCCAAGGGGCGCAGGACTATGGCTACACCTTC.

Notes on this clonotype: A much larger clone lies one base from this, so it may be a read error. This chain joins TRBV5-1 and TRBJ2-3; 9 bases match TRBD1. The CDR3 loop spans 16 amino acids. V shed 2 bases, J shed 4 bases, and the junction held 8 bases outside the gene matches. Germline V CDR1 and CDR2: SGHRS, YFSETQ. As DNA, the CDR3 is TGCGCCAGCAGCTTACCAACAGGGGGCATTCCAGATACGCAGTATTTT. Residues: CASSLPTGGIPDTQYF. The complete variable domain, with remaining parts taken from reference TRBV5-1 and TRBJ2-3, reads KAGVTQTPRYLIKTRGQQVTLSCSPISGHRSVSWYQQTPGQGLQFLFEYFSETQRNKGNFPGRFSGRQFSNSRSEMNVSTLELGDSALYLCASSLPTGGIPDTQYFGPGTRLTVL.

This clonotype was seen ten or more times. This chain uses TRBV7-9 with TRBJ2-7; 7 nucleotides match TRBD2. Germline-derived CDR1 and CDR2 are SEHNR and FQNEAQ (reference sequence). The CDR3 sequence is 14 residues long. V trimming: 5 bases; J trimming: 6 bases; junction bases outside the gene matches: 10. Here the CDR3 DNA reads TGTGCCAGCAGCCCAGTAGCGGGTGGCTCCGAGCAGTACTTC. As protein: CASSPVAGGSEQYF.

In this sample, this clonotype turned up a few times. The chain is built from TRBV10-3 and TRBJ2-7, with D maybe TRBD1 (5 bases). The CDR3 is 13 residues long. V lost 5 bases and J 2 bases, leaving 10 bases between the germline ends. From germline, CDR1 is ENHRY and CDR2 SYGVKD. This CDR3 reads CAISHTGTYEQYF. The CDR3 bases are TGTGCCATCAGTCATACAGGCACCTACGAGCAGTACTTC.

This clonotype was seen more than once but under ten times. The chain couples TRBV3-1 to TRBJ2-7; 8 bases map to TRBD2. V was pared by 4 bases and J by 6 bases, with 11 bases of the junction left unmatched. Germline V gene sequence: CDR1 LGHDT, CDR2 YNNKEL (reference sequence). The CDR3 is 15 amino acids. The CDR3 loop reads CASSRASGSAVEQYF. CDR3 DNA: TGTGCCAGCAGCCGTGCAAGCGGGAGCGCGGTCGAGCAGTACTTC.

The CDR3 region has the DNA TGTGCCAGCAGCCAAGATTGGTCCCCTCGGGCAGATACGCAGTATTTT. This codes for CASSQDWSPRADTQYF. V usage is TRBV3-1 and J usage is TRBJ2-3; unclear D gene. Germline lookup yields CDR1 LGHDT and CDR2 YNNKEL (reference sequence). Deletions cut 0 bases from V and 4 bases from J, with 14 bases between. This CDR3 comprises 16 residues.

The V and J genes are TRBV6-1 and TRBJ2-1; D call uncertain. This CDR3 contains 12 residues. CDR1 is MNHNS and CDR2 is SASEGT in the germline V gene. V gave up 5 bases and J gave up 9 bases, with 11 bases separating them. The CDR3 nucleotides read TGTGCCAGCAGTTTTTTTTCGAGTGAGCAGTTCTTC. Its translation is CASSFFSSEQFF.

The CDR3 region is CASSLVVSGSTDTQYF. CDR3 nucleotides: TGCGCCAGCAGCTTGGTAGTTAGCGGAAGCACAGATACGCAGTATTTT. The chain is built from TRBV5-1 and TRBJ2-3, with D maybe TRBD2 (6 bases). The CDR3 extends over 16 amino acids. V lost 0 bases and J 0 bases, leaving 11 bases between the germline ends. Germline lookup yields CDR1 SGHRS and CDR2 YFSETQ.

The table lists this clonotype with a few counts. The J gene is TRBJ1-3, the V gene TRBV10-3, with D maybe TRBD1 (5 bases). The length of the CDR3 is 16 residues. Looked up from germline, CDR1 is ENHRY and CDR2 is SYGVKD. V was clipped by 5 bases and J by 0 bases, with 14 bases between them. DNA of the CDR3: TGTGCCATCAGTCCGGGGCAGGGCCCCTCTGGAAACACCATATATTTT. Amino acids: CAISPGQGPSGNTIYF.

This clonotype was detected ten times or more. The chain carries TRBV12-3 or TRBV12-4 and TRBJ2-3, with 10 bases lining up with TRBD2. The CDR3 has 15 amino acids. After removal of 6 bases from V and 5 bases from J, the junction contained 8 bases not matched to a gene. CDR3: CASRRSGRGGDTQYF. The CDR3 bases are TGTGCCAGCAGAAGGAGCGGGAGGGGAGGAGATACGCAGTATTTT.

This clonotype was observed a handful of times. The gene calls are TRBV27 and TRBJ2-7; 7 nucleotides match TRBD1. This CDR3 has 14 residues. Germline values: CDR1 MNHEY, CDR2 SMNVEV (reference sequence). The junction had 7 bases not matched to a gene; V was cut back by 5 bases and J by 3 bases. The CDR3 nucleotides are TGTGCCAGCAGTCCTATAGACAGGGTCTACGAGCAGTACTTC. Translated, it gives CASSPIDRVYEQYF.

This clonotype showed up many times. V usage is TRBV24-1 and J usage is TRBJ2-3; D is uncertain. Looked up from germline, CDR1 is KGHDR and CDR2 is SFDVKD. This CDR3 spans 16 amino acids. V lost 1 base, J lost 0 bases, and 10 bases lay in between. Here the CDR3 reads CATSDFARSSTDTQYF. In DNA, the CDR3 is TGTGCCACCAGTGATTTCGCCAGGTCAAGCACAGATACGCAGTATTTT.

The V and J genes are TRBV30 and TRBJ2-7; TRBD2 agrees at 9 bases. V dropped 0 bases and J dropped 0; count of bases not matched to a gene: 3. Germline V gene sequence: CDR1 GTSNPN, CDR2 SVGIG (reference sequence). This CDR3 spans 15 amino acids. The DNA of the CDR3 is TGTGCCTGGAGTGTACTAGCGGGCATCTCCTACGAGCAGTACTTC. It yields the protein CAWSVLAGISYEQYF. Supplemented by reference TRBV30 and TRBJ2-7, the full variable domain reads SQTIHQWPATLVQPVGSPLSLECTVEGTSNPNLYWYRQAAGRGLQLLFYSVGIGQISSEVPQNLSASRPQDRQFILSSKKLLLSDSGFYLCAWSVLAGISYEQYFGPGTRLTVT.

V usage is TRBV5-5 and J usage is TRBJ2-1; possibly TRBD2 for D (6 bases). The germline V and J ends were trimmed by 5 bases and 4 bases, with 16 bases remaining between them. This CDR3 comprises 15 residues. CDR1 is SGHKS and CDR2 is YYEKEE in the germline V gene (reference sequence). CDR3 in DNA: TGTGCCAGCAGTATGGACTCAGGGACTTACAATGAGCAGTTCTTC. It yields the protein CASSMDSGTYNEQFF.

The chain combines TRBV5-1 with TRBJ1-6, with a tentative D call TRBD1 (6 bases). From germline, CDR1 is SGHRS and CDR2 YFSETQ. Trimming stripped 2 bases from V and 8 bases from J, with 8 bases between. The CDR3 is 13 amino acids. The CDR3 DNA is TGCGCCAGCAGCTTAGGGGGGCATTCACCCCTCCACTTT. Translated: CASSLGGHSPLHF.

This clonotype is a singleton in its sample. V is TRBV20-1 and J is TRBJ2-7; the D call may be TRBD1 or TRBD2 (5 bases each). The CDR3 consists of 13 residues. Germline CDR1 DFQATT, CDR2 SNEGSKA (reference sequence). Trimming removed 8 bases from V and 1 base from J, with 15 bases in between. The CDR3 protein is CSTSGTGSYEQYF. CDR3 nucleotide sequence: TGCAGTACGAGTGGGACGGGATCCTACGAGCAGTACTTC.

This clonotype has just a few counts. This chain joins TRBV16 and TRBJ1-5; 9 nucleotides line up with TRBD1. After removal of 4 bases from V and 2 bases from J, the junction contained 15 bases not matched to a gene. The CDR3 consists of 19 residues. The germline V gene has CDR1 KGHSY and CDR2 FQNENV. The CDR3 sequence is CASSLPPGQGLNGNQPQHF. The CDR3 nucleotides read TGTGCCAGCAGCCTACCACCGGGACAGGGCCTGAACGGCAATCAGCCCCAGCATTTT.

This clonotype was counted ten times or more. V usage is TRBV20-1 and J usage is TRBJ1-1, with TRBD1 identical over 8 bases. Germline V gene data show CDR1 as DFQATT and CDR2 as SNEGSKA (reference sequence). The CDR3 is 16 residues long. Trimming cost V 3 bases and J 5 bases; bases outside gene matches: 14. The CDR3 reads CSARPGQGGGGTEAFF. For the CDR3, the DNA is TGCAGTGCTAGGCCCGGACAGGGAGGTGGAGGGACTGAAGCTTTCTTT.

This clonotype turned up a few times. V and J are TRBV12-3 or TRBV12-4 and TRBJ2-2, with 9 bases matching TRBD1. V shed 5 bases and J 5 bases; nucleotides not matched to a gene: 15. CDR3 length: 18 residues. CDR3 loop: CASSLTGGIRRVTGELFF. The DNA of the CDR3 is TGTGCCAGCAGTCTAACAGGGGGCATACGCCGAGTGACCGGGGAGCTGTTTTTT.

The rearrangement links TRBV11-3 to TRBJ2-1, with D unclear. CDR1 and CDR2 from the germline V gene are SGHNT and YENEEA. V was cut by 1 base and J by 7 bases, with 17 bases left in between. CDR3 size: 16 residues. The CDR3 DNA follows: TGTGCCAGCAGCTTAGGCCTACCCCAGACGGTGAATGAGCAGTTCTTC. Encoded protein: CASSLGLPQTVNEQFF.

The chain recombines TRBV28 with TRBJ1-5; D gene uncertain. The CDR3 contains 16 residues. Germline CDR1 and CDR2: MDHEN and SYDVKM. The V gene lost 10 bases and the J gene lost 3 bases, with 22 bases spanning the gap. The CDR3 DNA reads TGTGCCACCACGAGGAGGGTATCCCCCTACAATCAGCCCCAGCATTTT. Translated: CATTRRVSPYNQPQHF.

V is TRBV7-6 and J is TRBJ2-3; 7 nucleotides match TRBD1. Germline loops: CDR1 SGHVS, CDR2 FNYEAQ. V was clipped by 5 bases and J by 2 bases; unmatched bases: 10. This CDR3 has 16 amino acids. The CDR3 loop reads CASSTLQGPNTDTQYF. The CDR3 DNA reads TGTGCCAGCAGCACCTTACAGGGGCCTAACACAGATACGCAGTATTTT.

This clonotype was counted at least ten times. The chain recombines TRBV5-1 with TRBJ2-7; 8 bases align to TRBD1. V lost 7 bases and J lost 1; bases outside the gene matches: 10. CDR3 length: 15 residues. Germline CDR1 and CDR2: SGHRS and YFSETQ. CDR3 in DNA: TGCGCCAGCGCGCTTGGGAGGACAGGGTCCTACGAGCAGTACTTC. Protein product: CASALGRTGSYEQYF.

This clonotype turned up a few times. The chain recombines TRBV12-3 or TRBV12-4 with TRBJ2-7, with TRBD2 as a possible D gene (6 bases). This CDR3 comprises 15 residues. V lost 5 bases, J lost 0 bases, and 14 bases lay in between. CDR3 protein: CASSALGTVSYEQYF. CDR3 DNA sequence: TGTGCCAGCAGTGCTCTCGGGACTGTCTCCTACGAGCAGTACTTC.

The V call is TRBV19, the J call TRBJ2-7, with 8 positions matching TRBD1. This CDR3 contains 16 residues. Germline V gene sequence: CDR1 LNHDA, CDR2 SQIVND (reference sequence). V shed 3 bases and J 3 bases; nucleotides not matched to a gene: 10. The chain's CDR3 is CASSMGSRGPFYEQYF. CDR3 DNA sequence: TGTGCCAGTAGTATGGGGAGCAGGGGGCCCTTCTACGAGCAGTACTTC.

This clonotype has ten or more counts. The V gene is TRBV6-5, the J gene TRBJ2-4, with 7 bases lining up with TRBD1. Germline-derived CDR1 and CDR2 are MNHEY and SVGAGI. The CDR3 is made up of 14 amino acids. J was trimmed by 7 bases and V by 0 bases; bases with no gene match: 3. This CDR3 reads CASSYSDRANIQYF. CDR3 bases: TGTGCCAGCAGTTACTCAGACAGGGCCAACATTCAGTACTTC.